The 13 T cell receptor beta chains below all came from one sample that was sequenced in a study of PD-L1 blockade in urothelial cancer. Repertoires were generated with immunoSEQ multiplex PCR, while TCRdb's copy carries only in-frame clones and drops some. This sample carries tens of thousands of clones, approximately 80% of them seen once, and the ten largest clones take approximately 3.6%. Sample: PBMCs, taken around atezolizumab (anti-PD-L1) treatment. These receptors came from a man between 65 and 85 years old with urothelial cancer.

This clone was seen ten or more times. This chain joins TRBV19 and TRBJ2-3, with 9 bases lining up with TRBD2. CDR3 length equals 16 residues. Trimming took 9 bases from V and 4 from J; bases not matched to a gene: 14. Germline values: CDR1 LNHDA, CDR2 SQIVND (reference sequence). In DNA form, the CDR3 reads TGTGCCAGCAAAGGGGGCGCGGGGGGGAGGGCAGATACGCAGTATTTT. This translates into CASKGGAGGRADTQYF.

Concerning this clone itself: The junction differs from germline at one of its ends, possibly a read error. The same CDR3 arises from other DNA sequences in this sample as well. The chain joins TRBV4-3 to TRBJ2-5, with D possibly being TRBD2 (6 bases). Germline assignment: CDR1 LGHNA and CDR2 YSLEER. The CDR3 consists of 16 residues. Written as DNA, the CDR3 is TGCGCCAGCAGCCAAGAGGTTGGAGGGGTGGAGGGGACCCAATACTTC. Translated: CASSQEVGGVEGTQYF.

The V gene is TRBV19, the J gene TRBJ2-7; 7 positions agree with TRBD1. CDR3 length: 12 amino acids. V was pared by 5 bases and J by 5 bases, with 3 bases of the junction left unmatched. Germline CDR1 is LNHDA and CDR2 is SQIVND (reference sequence). The CDR3 DNA reads as TGTGCCAGTAGTTCCGACAGGGACGAGCAGTACTTC. It codes for CASSSDRDEQYF.

The chain uses TRBV5-1 and TRBJ2-3; possibly TRBD2 for D (6 bases). This CDR3 spans 13 amino acids. Deletions cut 4 bases from V and 6 bases from J, with 12 bases between. The V gene's germline CDR1 is SGHRS and CDR2 YFSETQ. The CDR3 loop is CASSGEALDTQYF. The CDR3 DNA follows: TGCGCCAGCAGCGGGGAGGCTCTCGATACGCAGTATTTT.

The chain carries TRBV27 and TRBJ2-7; 9 nucleotides match TRBD2. CDR1 is MNHEY, CDR2 SMNVEV, per germline (reference sequence). The CDR3 is 13 amino acids. V lost 6 bases to trimming and J lost 1 base; unmatched junction nucleotides: 1. The CDR3 DNA reads TGTGCCAGCAGGCGGGGGGGGTCCTACGAGCAGTACTTC. This sequence encodes CASRRGGSYEQYF.

In its sample, this clone was seen once. V usage is TRBV15 and J usage is TRBJ1-5; 11 nucleotides align to TRBD1. After removal of 3 bases from V and 6 bases from J, the junction contained 7 bases not matched to a gene. Germline V gene data show CDR1 as LNHNV and CDR2 as YYDKDF (reference sequence). CDR3 size: 16 residues. The CDR3 DNA reads TGTGCCACCAGCAGGAAAGGACAGGGGGCAGGTCAGCCCCAGCATTTT. It codes for CATSRKGQGAGQPQHF.

This sequence joins TRBV5-1 and TRBJ2-3; weak D call: TRBD2 (5 bases). Germline CDR1 reads SGHRS; CDR2 reads YFSETQ. Trimming removed 9 bases at V and 6 bases at J, with 17 bases between. This CDR3 has 13 residues. CDR3 region: CATSLGERDTQYF. As DNA, the CDR3 is TGCGCCACCTCCCTCGGGGAGAGGGATACGCAGTATTTT.

The chain has TRBV7-2 and TRBJ1-6, with 9 bases fitting TRBD1. V was clipped by 6 bases and J by 7 bases; unmatched bases: 7. The V gene's germline CDR1 is SGHTA and CDR2 FQGNSA. This CDR3 has 15 amino acids. The CDR3 region has the DNA TGTGCCAGCAGTGGTGGGACAGGGAGAAATTCACCCCTCCACTTT. Translated, it gives CASSGGTGRNSPLHF.

The chain employs TRBV2 and TRBJ2-2; 7 positions match TRBD1. This CDR3 has 13 residues. The germline V gene has CDR1 SNHLY and CDR2 FYNNEI. V was pared by 10 bases and J by 6 bases, with 8 bases of the junction left unmatched. CDR3 DNA sequence: TGTGCCACTCGAAGGGGGCAGGCCGGGGAGCTGTTTTTT. As protein: CATRRGQAGELFF.

The chain recombines TRBV7-9 with TRBJ2-5; D not certain. Germline values: CDR1 SEHNR, CDR2 FQNEAQ (reference sequence). The CDR3 is 16 amino acids. Trimming stripped 1 base from V and 0 bases from J, with 12 bases between. The CDR3 DNA is TGTGCCAGCAGCTTAGTGTCGACTCGCTACCAAGAGACCCAGTACTTC. Translating gives CASSLVSTRYQETQYF. Drawing the rest from reference TRBV7-9 and TRBJ2-5, the complete variable domain is DTGVSQNPRHKITKRGQNVTFRCDPISEHNRLYWYRQTLGQGPEFLTYFQNEAQLEKSRLLSDRFSAERPKGSFSTLEIQRTEQGDSAMYLCASSLVSTRYQETQYFGPGTRLLVL.

The CDR3 protein is CSASFEETQYF. CDR3 DNA: TGCAGTGCTAGCTTCGAAGAGACCCAGTACTTC. The genes are TRBV20-1 and TRBJ2-5; no reliable D call. The V gene lost 3 bases and the J gene lost 3 bases, with 5 bases spanning the gap. This CDR3 has 11 residues. Per germline, CDR1 DFQATT and CDR2 SNEGSKA (reference sequence).

The chain links TRBV7-9 to TRBJ2-7; D gene unclear. V lost 6 bases and J 2 bases, leaving 8 bases between the germline ends. The germline CDR1 and CDR2 sequences are SEHNR and FQNEAQ (reference sequence). This CDR3 spans 12 amino acids. CDR3 loop: CASSPNPYEQYF. CDR3 bases: TGTGCCAGCAGTCCTAACCCCTACGAGCAGTACTTC.

The genes are TRBV19 and TRBJ2-1; D may be TRBD1 (5 bases). V lost 5 bases to trimming and J lost 4 bases, with 12 bases between them. The CDR3 has 14 residues. Germline V gene sequence: CDR1 LNHDA, CDR2 SQIVND (reference sequence). For the CDR3, the DNA is TGTGCCAGTAGTCCTCGGACAAGATACAATGAGCAGTTCTTC. Its protein is CASSPRTRYNEQFF.